This TCR beta chain was obtained from a study of OX40 agonist ivuxolimab in advanced cancers. Study-level results: Some nonresponders also had low normalized T-cell clonal expansion. On average, a greater number of expanded clones characterised CD8+ T cells relative to CD4+.

About this clone itself: Its antigen is unknown.

This CDR3 contains 15 residues. V lost 5 bases, J lost 4 bases, and 14 bases lay in between. Per the germline V gene, CDR1 is SGHNT and CDR2 is YENEEA. The table came from immunoSEQ multiplex PCR; TCRdb's copy has only in-frame clones and leaves some out. The sample includes around 23,000 clones, 65% to 85% of them seen just once. The clonotype originates from an adult with an advanced solid tumor such as melanoma, head and neck, liver or kidney cancer. The sequencing here drew on CD4+ or CD8+ T cells sorted from blood, taken in a trial of the OX40 agonist ivuxolimab. The chain joins TRBV11-3 to TRBJ2-2, with D perhaps TRBD1 or TRBD2 (5 bases each). As DNA, the CDR3 is TGTGCCAGCAGCCCCGGGACGGTTTCCACCGGGGAGCTGTTTTTT. It codes for CASSPGTVSTGELFF.